This T cell receptor beta chain was profiled in a study of T cell changes during pregnancy in multiple sclerosis. CDR3 length: 14 amino acids. The V end lost 3 bases, the J end lost 5 bases, and 13 bases lay between the germline ends. Germline CDR1 and CDR2: WSHSY and SAAADI. Produced via immunoSEQ multiplex PCR; TCRdb's table is partial and in-frame only. The table shows 30,000 to 40,000 clones, with 70% to 90% occurring only once. The chain employs TRBV10-2 and TRBJ1-1; D is unresolved. The clonotype originates from a female donor with multiple sclerosis, enrolled in a pregnancy study. Sequencing used CD8+ T cells from peripheral blood mononuclear cells, obtained in the third trimester of pregnancy. This CDR3 is CASSEWGGRTEAFF. The DNA of the CDR3 is TGCGCCAGCAGTGAATGGGGAGGACGGACTGAAGCTTTCTTT.